This TCR beta chain was captured in a study of blood T cell repertoires in COVID-19. As handled by the study authors: Amplification of reference gene primers provided the estimated nucleated cell counts. Sequencing used immunoSEQ multiplex PCR; TCRdb keeps in-frame clones, though not all of them. V, J and clone size reflect that table, while D and trimming were determined from the DNA. The repertoire holds more than 200,000 clones, with around 88% as singletons. V was clipped by 3 bases and J by 0 bases, with 11 bases between them. CDR1 is LNHDA and CDR2 is SQIVND in the germline V gene (reference sequence). The CDR3 has 16 amino acids.

Sample: peripheral blood. V usage is TRBV19 and J usage is TRBJ1-4; D is undetermined. The TCR was taken from a man aged 25-40 years with active or convalescent COVID-19. CDR3 nucleotides: TGTGCCAGTAGTATCGGCGGGCCCCCAACTAATGAAAAACTGTTTTTT. It codes for CASSIGGPPTNEKLFF.